This record concerns one TCR beta chain sequence. Its specificity is unknown. These data originate in a study of CXCR3-negative and CXCR3-positive naive CD8 T cells. Study details: About 135 million TRB reads in total, about 1.5 +/- 0.3 million per library.

In preparing the TRB cDNA libraries, 5' RACE with UMI labels was used. TCRdb reanalyzed the 5' RACE reads, giving one entry per CDR3 protein sequence and no DNA. In total, the table holds tens of thousands of distinct CDR3 sequences. Overall study findings and caveats: Naive CXCR3-negative cells resembled naive CXCR3-positive cells in TRBV-TRBJ usage; memory cells differed. Both naive subsets had comparably high diversity; memory CD8+ cells much lower.

Germline CDR1 is GTSNPN and CDR2 is SVGIG (reference sequence). The CDR3 spans 14 residues. The clonotype was recovered from a human donor in good health. Some clones in this sample may be carry-over from other donors' samples. The sample was memory CD8+ T cells from blood. The gene calls are TRBV30 and TRBJ1-1; as DNA is missing, the TRBD1 call by TCRdb cannot be tested. The CDR3 sequence: CAWSTGTGDTEAFF.